This T cell receptor (beta chain) was documented in a study of T cell responses to AZD1222 COVID-19 vaccine. Study-wide findings and caveats: With two AZD1222 doses given, Spike-specific TCR breadth and depth both rose.

Sequencing was performed with immunoSEQ multiplex PCR; in TCRdb, only in-frame clones are kept and a portion is missing. This table holds approximately 130,000 clones, around 89% found once. With regard to this clone: The antigen is undetermined.

CDR3 length: 13 residues. V lost 3 bases, J lost 5 bases, and 10 bases lay in between. CDR1 is SGHAT, CDR2 FQDESV, per germline (reference sequence). The chain joins TRBV11-1 to TRBJ2-5; either TRBD1 or TRBD2 may fit D (5 bases each). The sequencing here drew on peripheral blood, taken 28 days after the second AZD1222 dose. The sequence was collected from an adult who received the AZD1222 COVID-19 vaccine. CDR3 residues: CASSFGGAETQYF. The CDR3 bases are TGTGCCAGCAGCTTTGGGGGTGCTGAGACCCAGTACTTC.